A single sample gave rise to the 32 T cell receptor beta chains below, sequenced in a study of OX40 agonist ivuxolimab in advanced cancers. Generated by immunoSEQ multiplex PCR, the TCRdb table keeps only in-frame clones and is missing some. This table has about 70,000 clones, about nine tenths appearing once. The source material was CD4+ or CD8+ T cells sorted from blood, sampled in a trial of the OX40 agonist ivuxolimab. Every receptor here comes from an adult with an advanced solid tumor such as melanoma, head and neck, liver or kidney cancer.

The genes are TRBV6-5 and TRBJ2-7; 9 bases agree with TRBD1. The ends lost 7 bases at V and 5 bases at J; junction bases unmatched: 12. CDR3 length: 15 amino acids. Germline-derived CDR1 and CDR2 are MNHEY and SVGAGI. The CDR3 here is CASKRTGVSNDEQYF. CDR3 DNA sequence: TGTGCCAGCAAACGGACAGGGGTCTCTAACGACGAGCAGTACTTC.

The chain couples TRBV23-1 to TRBJ1-2, with 9 bases that match TRBD1. TRBV23-1 is assigned to the ORF class and has an uncertain function. Losses at the gene ends were 0 bases for V and 6 bases for J; bases not matched to a gene: 17. This CDR3 has 19 amino acids. CDR3 protein: CASSQSTWGTGSIAHGYTF. The CDR3 region has the DNA TGCGCCAGCAGTCAATCGACTTGGGGGACAGGGAGTATCGCCCATGGCTACACCTTC.

The chain is built from TRBV5-1 and TRBJ2-3; D not resolved. CDR1 and CDR2 from the germline V gene are SGHRS and YFSETQ. The CDR3 spans 17 residues. V gave up 0 bases and J gave up 2 bases, with 16 bases separating them. The DNA for the CDR3 is TGCGCCAGCAGCTTGGTTCAGTCGGCTATTGCCACAGATACGCAGTATTTT. Protein product: CASSLVQSAIATDTQYF. The whole variable domain, remainder taken from reference TRBV5-1 and TRBJ2-3, is KAGVTQTPRYLIKTRGQQVTLSCSPISGHRSVSWYQQTPGQGLQFLFEYFSETQRNKGNFPGRFSGRQFSNSRSEMNVSTLELGDSALYLCASSLVQSAIATDTQYFGPGTRLTVL.

The chain is built from TRBV28 and TRBJ1-2; D possibly corresponds to TRBD1 (5 bases). The CDR3 spans 15 residues. V was clipped by 8 bases and J by 4 bases, with 20 bases between them. Germline CDR1 MDHEN, CDR2 SYDVKM. CDR3 bases: TGTGCCAGCCTATCCCGGGGGAAAGCCACCTATGGCTACACCTTC. Its translation: CASLSRGKATYGYTF.

The gene calls are TRBV18 and TRBJ1-2; D is possibly TRBD1 (6 bases). V lost 3 bases, J lost 7 bases, and 15 bases lay in between. The CDR3 sequence is 14 residues long. Germline CDR1 KGHSH, CDR2 LQKENI. The CDR3 here is CASSPGGGGAGYTF. CDR3 DNA: TGTGCCAGCTCACCCGGCGGAGGGGGGGCTGGCTACACCTTC.

On this clone itself: At one end the junction does not follow the germline gene, possibly because of a read error. This chain joins TRBV15 and TRBJ2-3, with 9 bases identical to TRBD2. CDR3 length: 14 amino acids. Germline V gives CDR1 LNHNV, CDR2 YYDKDF (reference sequence). The CDR3 nucleotides are TGTGCCACCAGCAGAGATCTGGAGCGGGGGGAAAGAGGTTTT. Residues: CATSRDLERGERGF. The whole variable domain, remainder taken from reference TRBV15 and TRBJ2-3, is DAMVIQNPRYQVTQFGKPVTLSCSQTLNHNVMYWYQQKSSQAPKLLFHYYDKDFNNEADTPDNFQSRRPNTSFCFLDIRSPGLGDTAMYLCATSRDLERGERGFGPGTRLTVL.

J is TRBJ2-2 and V is TRBV5-8; possible D gene TRBD1, 5 bases. Germline CDR1 reads SGHTS; CDR2 reads YDEGEE. V lost 3 bases to trimming and J lost 4 bases, with 16 bases between them. The length of the CDR3 is 16 residues. CDR3 residues: CASSSERDSFTGELFF. The CDR3 coding sequence is TGTGCCAGCAGCTCTGAGAGAGACAGCTTCACCGGGGAGCTGTTTTTT.

This clone appeared a few times. This chain links TRBV28 with TRBJ2-7; D may be TRBD1 or TRBD2 (5 bases each). This CDR3 has 16 residues. V lost 5 bases and J 3 bases, leaving 20 bases between the germline ends. Germline assignment: CDR1 MDHEN and CDR2 SYDVKM. CDR3 DNA: TGTGCCAGCAGTAACCTGTCATCGGGACGAGGCTACGAGCAGTACTTC. It yields the protein CASSNLSSGRGYEQYF. Full variable domain (outside the CDR3, taken from reference TRBV28 and TRBJ2-7): DVKVTQSSRYLVKRTGEKVFLECVQDMDHENMFWYRQDPGLGLRLIYFSYDVKMKEKGDIPEGYSVSREKKERFSLILESASTNQTSMYLCASSNLSSGRGYEQYFGPGTRLTVT.

This rearrangement joins TRBV2 to TRBJ2-7; possibly TRBD2 for D (5 bases). The CDR3 length is 14 residues. V lost 3 bases and J lost 4, with 13 bases in between. CDR1 is SNHLY, CDR2 FYNNEI, per germline. For the CDR3, the DNA is TGTGCCAGCAGTGACGACCGAGGGTGGTACGAGCAGTACTTC. Translated, it gives CASSDDRGWYEQYF.

V and J are TRBV28 and TRBJ2-3; D gene ambiguous. Germline V gives CDR1 MDHEN, CDR2 SYDVKM. The CDR3 is 12 residues long. Trimming took 6 bases from V and 3 from J, leaving 7 bases between them. CDR3 region: CASRSGTDTQYF. In nucleotides, the CDR3 is TGTGCCAGCAGAAGTGGGACAGATACGCAGTATTTT.

V is TRBV5-5 and J is TRBJ2-5; TRBD2 matches 9 bases. J lost 3 bases, V lost 1 base, and 16 bases had no gene match. This CDR3 spans 19 amino acids. The germline CDR1 and CDR2 sequences are SGHKS and YYEKEE (reference sequence). CDR3 bases: TGTGCCAGCAGCTTGCCGAAGGTAGCGGGGGACACCTTCAAAGAGACCCAGTACTTC. This codes for CASSLPKVAGDTFKETQYF.

The chain joins TRBV7-6 to TRBJ2-7; 8 nucleotides align to TRBD1. Germline V gene lookup returns CDR1 SGHVS and CDR2 FNYEAQ. The junction had 8 bases not matched to a gene; V was cut back by 1 base and J by 6 bases. The CDR3 contains 15 residues. The DNA of the CDR3 is TGTGCCAGCAGCTTAGTATCCCAGGGGGCGGGCGAGCAGTACTTC. Protein: CASSLVSQGAGEQYF.

This chain links TRBV5-1 with TRBJ2-2; 9 bases line up with TRBD2. The CDR3 spans 17 residues. V lost 2 bases to trimming and J lost 1 base; unmatched junction nucleotides: 6. The V gene's germline CDR1 is SGHRS and CDR2 YFSETQ. This chain's CDR3 is CASSFRNSGGNTGELFF. The CDR3 nucleotides are TGCGCCAGCAGCTTTCGAAATAGCGGGGGGAACACCGGGGAGCTGTTTTTT.

The CDR3 nucleotides read TGTGCCAGCAATAGCCGGGACGGAACAAACATTCAGTACTTC. As protein: CASNSRDGTNIQYF. V gene TRBV6-5 combines with J gene TRBJ2-4, with D perhaps being TRBD1 or TRBD2 (5 bases each). The ends were cut back, 7 bases at V and 6 bases at J, with 16 bases in the middle. The V gene's germline CDR1 is MNHEY and CDR2 SVGAGI. The CDR3 is 14 amino acids.

The chain is built from TRBV7-3 and TRBJ2-3, with 9 bases fitting TRBD2. Germline V gene lookup returns CDR1 SGHTA and CDR2 FQGTGA. The J segment lost 2 bases and the V segment lost 2 bases, leaving 8 bases of the junction unmatched. CDR3 length: 17 amino acids. The CDR3 DNA reads as TGTGCCAGCAGCTTAGTGGCGGGGGGGCCTGACACAGATACGCAGTATTTT. This gives the protein CASSLVAGGPDTDTQYF.

The CDR3 DNA reads as TGTGCCAGCAGGCCCGACAGGAATTCACCCCTCCACTTT. Translation: CASRPDRNSPLHF. The chain is built from TRBV6-4 and TRBJ1-6; perhaps TRBD1 as D (6 bases). The V gene lost 6 bases and the J gene lost 7 bases, with 10 bases spanning the gap. The CDR3 is 13 amino acids. Per the germline V gene, CDR1 is MRHNA and CDR2 is SNTAGT.

The V gene is TRBV12-5, the J gene TRBJ2-2, with D perhaps matching TRBD2 (5 bases). Trimming took off 1 base at V and 6 bases at J, with 6 bases between the two ends. The CDR3 runs 13 residues. Germline V gene sequence: CDR1 LGHNT, CDR2 FRNRAP. This CDR3 reads CASGLGRAGELFF. The CDR3 DNA is TGTGCTAGTGGTTTGGGGCGGGCCGGGGAGCTGTTTTTT. The full variable domain, its missing parts supplied by reference TRBV12-5 and TRBJ2-2, is DARVTQTPRHKVTEMGQEVTMRCQPILGHNTVFWYRQTMMQGLELLAYFRNRAPLDDSGMPKDRFSAEMPDATLATLKIQPSEPRDSAVYFCASGLGRAGELFFGEGSRLTVL.

This chain joins TRBV9 and TRBJ1-2; TRBD1 aligns across 8 bases. V shed 4 bases and J 7 bases; nucleotides not matched to a gene: 6. CDR3 length: 13 residues. Germline CDR1 and CDR2: SGDLS and YYNGEE. CDR3 in DNA: TGTGCCAGCAGCTTCCAGGGGGCGGGTGGCTACACCTTC. Translation gives CASSFQGAGGYTF.

The gene calls are TRBV19 and TRBJ1-1; D is uncertain. Germline loops: CDR1 LNHDA, CDR2 SQIVND (reference sequence). V was pared by 4 bases and J by 2 bases, with 14 bases between. The CDR3 length is 15 residues. In DNA, the CDR3 is TGTGCCAGTAGTACCGACGGCAAGGGCAACACTGAAGCTTTCTTT. It encodes CASSTDGKGNTEAFF.

V usage is TRBV5-8 and J usage is TRBJ1-1; possible D gene TRBD1, 5 bases. The germline gives CDR1 SGHTS, CDR2 YDEGEE. The CDR3 loop spans 15 amino acids. Deletions cut 4 bases from V and 0 bases from J, with 13 bases between. The CDR3 sequence is CASSRGLGVNTEAFF. The DNA of the CDR3 is TGTGCCAGCAGCCGAGGGTTAGGGGTGAACACTGAAGCTTTCTTT.

The chain joins TRBV10-1 to TRBJ2-7; a possible D gene is TRBD2 (5 bases). CDR1 is WNHNN and CDR2 is SYGVQD in the germline V gene (reference sequence). The CDR3 totals 15 residues. Trimming left V 0 bases short and J 3 bases short, with 12 bases between. The CDR3 spells CASSESGRGSYEQYF. CDR3 DNA: TGCGCCAGCAGTGAGTCGGGTCGGGGAAGCTACGAGCAGTACTTC.

As DNA, the CDR3 is TGTGCTAGTGGTTTGAGGTTGGAGGGCCCTACTGAAGCTTTCTTT. It specifies CASGLRLEGPTEAFF. This chain links TRBV12-5 with TRBJ1-1; D is unclear. V was trimmed by 2 bases and J by 5 bases, leaving 15 bases between them. This CDR3 comprises 15 residues. The V gene's germline CDR1 is LGHNT and CDR2 FRNRAP.

The V gene is TRBV5-1, the J gene TRBJ2-1; no firm D call. This CDR3 spans 15 amino acids. Germline CDR1 reads SGHRS; CDR2 reads YFSETQ. Trimming pared 0 bases from V and 0 bases from J, leaving 7 bases between. CDR3 nucleotides: TGCGCCAGCAGCTTGGACGGCAGCTCCTACAATGAGCAGTTCTTC. This translates into CASSLDGSSYNEQFF.

The chain employs TRBV19 and TRBJ1-6; TRBD1 matches 8 bases. Germline CDR1 LNHDA, CDR2 SQIVND (reference sequence). The CDR3 spans 14 residues. V gave up 5 bases and J gave up 7 bases; unmatched junction bases: 4. The CDR3 protein is CASSWTGMNSPLHF. The CDR3 bases are TGTGCCAGTAGTTGGACAGGGATGAATTCACCCCTCCACTTT.

The chain is built from TRBV7-2 and TRBJ1-4; D is unresolved. Looked up from germline, CDR1 is SGHTA and CDR2 is FQGNSA. The CDR3 has 14 amino acids. Trimming removed 0 bases at V and 8 bases at J, with 10 bases between. The CDR3 DNA sequence: TGTGCCAGCAGCTTAGCGCACCTGCGGGAAAAACTGTTTTTT. Translated, it gives CASSLAHLREKLFF.

A few counts support this clone. The chain's CDR3 is CASSVTQETQYF. DNA of the CDR3: TGTGCCAGCAGCGTAACCCAAGAGACCCAGTACTTC. The gene calls are TRBV9 and TRBJ2-5; no clear D gene. Trimming cost V 1 base and J 1 base, with 2 bases left between them. The germline V gene has CDR1 SGDLS and CDR2 YYNGEE. The length of the CDR3 is 12 residues. The full variable domain, rest sourced from reference TRBV9 and TRBJ2-5, is DSGVTQTPKHLITATGQRVTLRCSPRSGDLSVYWYQQSLDQGLQFLIQYYNGEERAKGNILERFSAQQFPDLHSELNLSSLELGDSALYFCASSVTQETQYFGPGTRLLVL.

This clone was detected once. The chain links TRBV11-2 to TRBJ1-1, with D maybe TRBD1 (6 bases). Germline loops: CDR1 SGHAT, CDR2 FQNNGV. The CDR3 is made up of 13 amino acids. Trimming shortened V by 0 bases and J by 8 bases, and 10 bases separated the two germline ends. The CDR3 DNA sequence: TGTGCCAGCAGCTTAGAAGCGGGACAAGAAGCTTTCTTT. It is translated as CASSLEAGQEAFF.

The chain uses TRBV29-1 and TRBJ1-1; the D is unclear. CDR3 length equals 12 residues. Germline V gives CDR1 SQVTM, CDR2 ANQGSEA. Trimming pared 1 base from V and 5 bases from J, leaving 8 bases between. The CDR3 protein is CSVEGGRTEAFF. The CDR3, as DNA: TGCAGCGTTGAAGGGGGTAGAACTGAAGCTTTCTTT.

The chain links TRBV6-1 to TRBJ2-6; D is uncertain. This CDR3 has 15 residues. With 4 bases removed from V and 6 bases from J, the gap between germline ends came to 13 bases. CDR1 is MNHNS, CDR2 SASEGT, per germline. In DNA form, the CDR3 reads TGTGCCAGCAGTGTAACTCCCGGTGAGGCCAACGTCCTGACTTTC. Protein sequence: CASSVTPGEANVLTF.

The V call is TRBV27, the J call TRBJ2-5; perhaps TRBD2 as D (6 bases). This CDR3 region has 14 residues. In germline, CDR1 is MNHEY, CDR2 SMNVEV (reference sequence). V shed 3 bases and J shed 2 bases, with 10 bases lying between them. This CDR3 reads CASSLDRGQETQYF. CDR3 nucleotides: TGTGCCAGCAGTTTGGATCGGGGGCAAGAGACCCAGTACTTC.

With regard to this clone: The junction and the germline gene differ at one end; a read error may be behind it. This chain uses TRBV11-2 with TRBJ2-1; D may correspond to TRBD1 or TRBD2 (5 bases each). CDR3 size: 13 residues. Germline loops: CDR1 SGHAT, CDR2 FQNNGV. The CDR3 DNA follows: TGTGCCAGCAGCTCCCAGGGACGGACACGGGTAGTCTTC. It codes for CASSSQGRTRVVF.

The V and J genes are TRBV28 and TRBJ1-1; 7 nucleotides agree with TRBD1. V lost 6 bases to trimming and J lost 1 base; unmatched junction nucleotides: 2. The CDR3 is made up of 13 amino acids. Germline V lookup: CDR1 MDHEN, CDR2 SYDVKM. CDR3 in DNA: TGTGCCAGCAGGAGGACAGGGAACACTGAAGCTTTCTTT. Its protein product is CASRRTGNTEAFF.